This entry lists 22 T cell receptor beta chains sequenced from one sample in a study of T cell repertoires in cytomegalovirus infection. One entry per CDR3 protein results from TCRdb running MiXCR on the reads. The sample has roughly 990,000 distinct CDR3 sequences; about a third are singletons. Their antigens are not known. The specimen was cultured CD8+ T cells from PBMCs, collected from culture after CMV antigen stimulation. These TCRs come from a human donor in good health (CMV status not recorded). Some clones in this sample may be carry-over from other donors' samples.

This rearrangement joins TRBV12-3 or TRBV12-4 to TRBJ1-2; D is undetermined. CDR3 length: 14 residues. V was clipped by 3 bases and J by 1 base, with 9 bases between them. The CDR3 sequence: CASSFRLLNYGYTF. The CDR3 DNA reads TGTGCCAGCAGTTTCAGACTACTTAACTATGGCTACACCTTC.

The rearrangement uses TRBV12-3 or TRBV12-4 and TRBJ1-2; unclear D gene. The V and J ends lost 1 base and 7 bases respectively, with 13 bases between them. CDR3 length: 14 amino acids. Here the CDR3 DNA reads TGTGCCAGCAGTTTAGTTCTGGGTTTGTTTGGCTACACCTTC. It encodes CASSLVLGLFGYTF.

This clonotype was picked up a small number of times. This rearrangement joins TRBV4-3 to TRBJ1-1; maybe TRBD1 (5 bases). V gave up 5 bases and J gave up 1 base, with 14 bases separating them. The germline V gene has CDR1 LGHNA and CDR2 YSLEER. There are 15 residues in the CDR3. The CDR3 loop reads CASSDLPGGNTEAFF. The CDR3 DNA reads as TGCGCCAGCAGCGACCTTCCGGGGGGGAACACTGAAGCTTTCTTT.

This clonotype was counted only a few times. CDR3 protein: CASSSTGTKYF. The CDR3 region has the DNA TGTGCCAGCAGCTCGACAGGGACAAAGTACTTC. This chain joins TRBV6-2 or TRBV6-3 and TRBJ2-5; the match to TRBD1 covers 7 bases. Germline loops: CDR1 MNHEY, CDR2 SVGEGT. V was pared by 6 bases and J by 12 bases, with 7 bases of the junction left unmatched. The CDR3 length is 11 residues.

This clonotype occurred many times. The J gene is TRBJ1-1, the V gene TRBV7-9; D uncertain. The CDR3 covers 14 residues. Germline assignment: CDR1 SEHNR and CDR2 FQNEAQ (reference sequence). Trimming cost V 5 bases and J 4 bases, with 14 bases left between them. CDR3: CASSARDNPTEAFF. As DNA, the CDR3 is TGTGCCAGCAGCGCCCGAGATAATCCCACTGAAGCTTTCTTT.

This sequence joins TRBV4-1 and TRBJ1-5; a possible D gene is TRBD1 (5 bases). Looked up from germline, CDR1 is MGHRA and CDR2 is YSYEKL. V was pared by 0 bases and J by 3 bases, with 6 bases between. This CDR3 is 14 amino acids long. The CDR3 here is CASSQEGVNQPQHF. Written as DNA, the CDR3 is TGCGCCAGCAGCCAAGAGGGGGTCAATCAGCCCCAGCATTTT.

The V and J genes are TRBV20-1 and TRBJ1-5; no firm D call. The V gene lost 0 bases and the J gene lost 0 bases, with 9 bases spanning the gap. CDR1 and CDR2 from the germline V gene are DFQATT and SNEGSKA (reference sequence). The CDR3 consists of 15 residues. CDR3 residues: CSARDLQSSNQPQHF. The CDR3 DNA reads as TGCAGTGCTAGAGATCTACAGAGTAGCAATCAGCCCCAGCATTTT.

The sample holds a few counts of this clonotype. The V call is TRBV12-3 or TRBV12-4, the J call TRBJ2-2, with 10 bases lining up with TRBD1. The J segment lost 8 bases and the V segment lost 6 bases, leaving 12 bases of the junction unmatched. The CDR3 sequence is 16 residues long. The CDR3 coding sequence is TGTGCCAGCAGGCTTAACCCGGGACAGGGGAGAGGGGAGCTGTTTTTT. Encoded protein: CASRLNPGQGRGELFF.

Only a few counts were recorded for this clonotype. The chain employs TRBV12-3 or TRBV12-4 and TRBJ2-1; 11 bases are shared with TRBD1. The CDR3 loop spans 15 amino acids. J lost 3 bases, V lost 6 bases, and 4 bases had no gene match. The CDR3 loop is CASRAGTGGYNEQFF. In DNA, the CDR3 is TGTGCCAGCAGAGCCGGGACAGGGGGCTACAATGAGCAGTTCTTC.

The chain links TRBV6-2 or TRBV6-3 to TRBJ2-1; D call uncertain. V lost 4 bases and J lost 10, with 11 bases in between. From germline, CDR1 is MNHEY and CDR2 SVGEGT. The CDR3 consists of 12 residues. CDR3 coding DNA: TGTGCCAGCAGTTCCCCACTTACGGAGCAGTTCTTC. It translates to CASSSPLTEQFF.

This clonotype appeared many times. The gene calls are TRBV7-2 and TRBJ2-3, with 9 bases aligning to TRBD2. The CDR3 loop spans 15 amino acids. Germline V gives CDR1 SGHTA, CDR2 FQGNSA. The J segment lost 6 bases and the V segment lost 7 bases, leaving 11 bases of the junction unmatched. The CDR3 DNA reads as TGTGCCAGCACCCCTGAAGGCGGGGGGGCCGATACGCAGTATTTT. It translates to CASTPEGGGADTQYF.

This sequence joins TRBV24-1 and TRBJ2-5, with D perhaps matching TRBD1 (6 bases). The CDR3 is 18 amino acids. V was cut by 2 bases and J by 1 base, with 19 bases left in between. The germline CDR1 and CDR2 sequences are KGHDR and SFDVKD. The CDR3 sequence: CATSDYGTSSPLQETQYF. Written as DNA, the CDR3 is TGTGCCACCAGTGATTACGGGACAAGTAGTCCACTCCAAGAGACCCAGTACTTC.

This clonotype was seen more than once but under ten times. The chain joins TRBV19 to TRBJ2-2, with TRBD1 matching 8 bases. CDR1 is LNHDA and CDR2 is SQIVND in the germline V gene (reference sequence). The CDR3 is 15 residues long. V was pared by 6 bases and J by 1 base, with 4 bases of the junction left unmatched. CDR3 nucleotide sequence: TGTGCCAGTAGGGCCGGGACAGGGAACACCGGGGAGCTGTTTTTT. Translating it yields CASRAGTGNTGELFF.

The sample holds a few counts of this clonotype. In DNA form, the CDR3 reads TGTGCCAGCAGTTTAGTCCGGCAGGGGATCGATGGCTACACCTTC. Residues: CASSLVRQGIDGYTF. This rearrangement joins TRBV27 to TRBJ1-2; TRBD1 is a possible D gene (6 bases). With 2 bases removed from V and 6 bases from J, the gap between germline ends came to 16 bases. Germline V gene data show CDR1 as MNHEY and CDR2 as SMNVEV (reference sequence). The CDR3 consists of 15 residues.

The table lists this clonotype with a few counts. This rearrangement joins TRBV28 to TRBJ2-1, with 12 bases lining up with TRBD2. This CDR3 comprises 16 residues. Germline V lookup: CDR1 MDHEN, CDR2 SYDVKM. Trimming cost V 4 bases and J 6 bases; bases outside gene matches: 7. CDR3 coding DNA: TGTGCCAGCAGTTGGCCTAGCGGGGGGGCCGCCAATGAGCAGTTCTTC. It yields the protein CASSWPSGGAANEQFF.

This clonotype has just a few counts. This sequence joins TRBV7-8 and TRBJ1-1; D is possibly TRBD1 (5 bases). Germline CDR1 reads SGHVS; CDR2 reads FQNEAQ. With 7 bases removed from V and 5 bases from J, the gap between germline ends came to 14 bases. The CDR3 runs 13 residues. CDR3 protein: CASNYRRDTEAFF. CDR3 sequence (DNA): TGTGCCAGCAACTACAGGAGGGATACTGAAGCTTTCTTT.

This clonotype was counted a few times. V usage is TRBV5-5 and J usage is TRBJ2-7; the D gene is possibly TRBD2 (5 bases). V was cut by 4 bases and J by 3 bases, with 17 bases left in between. Germline CDR1 SGHKS, CDR2 YYEKEE (reference sequence). The CDR3 contains 15 residues. CDR3 sequence (DNA): TGTGCCAGCAGCGCTGACTATGGACCAAGCTACGAGCAGTACGTC. This encodes CASSADYGPSYEQYV.

This clonotype was counted at least ten times. CDR3 sequence: CATNSGISRTQYF. The DNA of the CDR3 is TGTGCCACCAATTCAGGGATTTCTCGCACCCAGTACTTC. This rearrangement joins TRBV10-3 to TRBJ2-5; tentative D call: TRBD1 (5 bases). Trimming removed 10 bases at V and 8 bases at J, with 20 bases between. Germline CDR1 ENHRY, CDR2 SYGVKD. The CDR3 totals 13 residues.

The chain is built from TRBV19 and TRBJ2-1; D possibly corresponds to TRBD1 (6 bases). Trimming pared 0 bases from V and 3 bases from J, leaving 12 bases between. CDR3 size: 16 residues. Germline values: CDR1 LNHDA, CDR2 SQIVND (reference sequence). The DNA of the CDR3 is TGTGCCAGTAGTATAGAGCCAGGGGCAAACTACAATGAGCAGTTCTTC. It specifies CASSIEPGANYNEQFF.

The chain couples TRBV12-3 or TRBV12-4 to TRBJ1-5; 9 bases are a match to TRBD1. The CDR3 spans 19 residues. Germline trimming cut 3 bases from V and 4 bases from J; bases unmatched to any gene: 16. CDR3 sequence (DNA): TGTGCCAGCAGTTTCGGGACAGGGACTCGGGGGGCCCCAAATCAGCCCCAGCATTTT. This codes for CASSFGTGTRGAPNQPQHF.

In this sample, this clonotype turned up a few times. The rearrangement joins TRBV2 to TRBJ1-5; D is unclear. CDR3 size: 15 residues. The V gene's germline CDR1 is SNHLY and CDR2 FYNNEI. V was cut by 3 bases and J by 0 bases, with 9 bases left in between. The CDR3 DNA reads TGTGCCAGCAGTGATGCGGTCTATAGCAATCAGCCCCAGCATTTT. It encodes CASSDAVYSNQPQHF.

The chain couples TRBV20-1 to TRBJ2-7; 9 bases map to TRBD1. Trimming cost V 3 bases and J 7 bases; bases outside gene matches: 7. Germline CDR1 and CDR2: DFQATT and SNEGSKA (reference sequence). The CDR3 runs 13 residues. The CDR3 region is CSARIQGAPEQYF. Written as DNA, the CDR3 is TGCAGTGCTAGGATACAGGGGGCGCCTGAGCAGTACTTC.